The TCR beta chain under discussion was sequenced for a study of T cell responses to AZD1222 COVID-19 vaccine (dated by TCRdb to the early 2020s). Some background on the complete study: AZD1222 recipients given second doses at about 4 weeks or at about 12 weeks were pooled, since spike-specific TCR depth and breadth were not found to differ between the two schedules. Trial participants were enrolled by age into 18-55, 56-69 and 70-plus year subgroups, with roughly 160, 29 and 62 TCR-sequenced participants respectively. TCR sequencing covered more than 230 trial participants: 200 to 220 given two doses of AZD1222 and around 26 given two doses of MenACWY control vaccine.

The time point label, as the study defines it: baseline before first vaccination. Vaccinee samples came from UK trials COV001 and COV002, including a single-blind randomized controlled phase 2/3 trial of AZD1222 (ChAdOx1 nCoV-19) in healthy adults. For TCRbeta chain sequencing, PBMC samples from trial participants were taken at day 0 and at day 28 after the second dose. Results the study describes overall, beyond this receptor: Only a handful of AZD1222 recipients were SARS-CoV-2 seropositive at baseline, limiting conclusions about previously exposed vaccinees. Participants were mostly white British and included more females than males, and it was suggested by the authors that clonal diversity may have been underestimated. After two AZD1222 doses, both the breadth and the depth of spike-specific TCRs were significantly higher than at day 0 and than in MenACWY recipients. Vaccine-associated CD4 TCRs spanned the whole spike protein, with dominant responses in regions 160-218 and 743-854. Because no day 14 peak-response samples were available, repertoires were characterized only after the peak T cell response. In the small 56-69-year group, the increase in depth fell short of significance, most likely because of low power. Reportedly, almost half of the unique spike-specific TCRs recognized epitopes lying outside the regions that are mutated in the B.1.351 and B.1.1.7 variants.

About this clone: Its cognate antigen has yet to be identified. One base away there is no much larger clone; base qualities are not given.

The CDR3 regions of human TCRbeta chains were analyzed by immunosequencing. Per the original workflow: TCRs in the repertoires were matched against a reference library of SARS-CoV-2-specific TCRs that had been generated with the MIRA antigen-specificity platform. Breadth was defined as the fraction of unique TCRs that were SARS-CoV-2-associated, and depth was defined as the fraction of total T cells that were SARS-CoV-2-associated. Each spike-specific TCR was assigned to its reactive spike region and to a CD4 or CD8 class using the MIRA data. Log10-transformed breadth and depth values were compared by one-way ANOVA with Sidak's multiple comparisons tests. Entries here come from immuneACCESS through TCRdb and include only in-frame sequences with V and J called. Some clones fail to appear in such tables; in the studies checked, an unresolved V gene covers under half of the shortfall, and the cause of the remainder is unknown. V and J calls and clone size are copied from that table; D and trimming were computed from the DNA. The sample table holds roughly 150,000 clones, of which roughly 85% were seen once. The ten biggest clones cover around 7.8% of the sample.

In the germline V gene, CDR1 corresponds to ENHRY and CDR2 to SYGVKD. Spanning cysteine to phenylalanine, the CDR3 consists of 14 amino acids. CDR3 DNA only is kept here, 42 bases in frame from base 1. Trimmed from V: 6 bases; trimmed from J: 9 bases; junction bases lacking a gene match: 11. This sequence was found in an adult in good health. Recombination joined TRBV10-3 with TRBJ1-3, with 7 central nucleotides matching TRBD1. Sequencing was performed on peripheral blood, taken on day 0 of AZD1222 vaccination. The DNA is TGTGCCATCAGCGGGACAGCAACTCAGGGCACCATATATTTT. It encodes CAISGTATQGTIYF.